These 29 T cell receptor beta chains came from one sample sequenced in a study of technical replicates of blood from a handful of donors. TCRdb's copy holds only in-frame clones and misses some; the assay was immunoSEQ multiplex PCR. The profile shows about 100,000 clones, 90% to 97% of them singletons. The specimen sequenced was T cells isolated from PBMCs. These receptors originate from a human donor in good health.

The gene calls are TRBV29-1 and TRBJ1-2; D possibly corresponds to TRBD1 (6 bases). Germline values: CDR1 SQVTM, CDR2 ANQGSEA. Trimming shortened V by 4 bases and J by 8 bases, and 14 bases separated the two germline ends. The CDR3 loop spans 12 amino acids. CDR3 region: CSVVQGAVGYTF. In DNA form, the CDR3 reads TGCAGCGTTGTACAGGGTGCAGTCGGCTACACCTTC.

The chain's CDR3 is CASSVEPGANYGYTF. The CDR3 DNA is TGTGCCAGCAGCGTAGAACCGGGAGCTAACTATGGCTACACCTTC. The chain couples TRBV9 to TRBJ1-2; D uncertain. V was clipped by 0 bases and J by 0 bases, with 9 bases between them. The CDR3 length is 15 residues. CDR1 and CDR2 (germline): SGDLS, YYNGEE.

The rearrangement links TRBV7-2 to TRBJ2-3, with no clear D. Germline V lookup: CDR1 SGHTA, CDR2 FQGNSA. V shed 2 bases and J shed 1 base, with 10 bases lying between them. The CDR3 runs 15 residues. The chain's CDR3 is CASSLLLSGTDTQYF. DNA for the CDR3: TGTGCCAGCAGCTTATTACTGTCCGGCACAGATACGCAGTATTTT.

The chain is built from TRBV27 and TRBJ1-6; D is perhaps TRBD1 (6 bases). The V gene's germline CDR1 is MNHEY and CDR2 SMNVEV (reference sequence). This CDR3 has 14 residues. Trimming removed 5 bases at V and 9 bases at J, with 14 bases between. The CDR3 bases are TGTGCCAGCAGTCCGGGACATAGCGCTTCACCCCTCCACTTT. Amino acids: CASSPGHSASPLHF.

J is TRBJ1-2 and V is TRBV4-1, with TRBD1 as a possible D gene (6 bases). Trimming took off 3 bases at V and 0 bases at J, with 11 bases between the two ends. The CDR3 has 15 amino acids. The V gene's germline CDR1 is MGHRA and CDR2 YSYEKL. The CDR3 coding sequence is TGCGCCAGCAGCCAGGTAAAGGGGGCTAACTATGGCTACACCTTC. It yields the protein CASSQVKGANYGYTF.

The chain carries TRBV29-1 and TRBJ1-5; D ambiguous. Trimming stripped 5 bases from V and 7 bases from J, with 12 bases between. This CDR3 is 12 amino acids long. Germline loops: CDR1 SQVTM, CDR2 ANQGSEA. The CDR3 DNA follows: TGCAGCGTTCGGGAGGCGGCGCAGCCCCAGCATTTT. Encoded protein: CSVREAAQPQHF.

V usage is TRBV9 and J usage is TRBJ2-7; D unresolved. The CDR3 sequence is 14 residues long. Trimming removed 6 bases at V and 0 bases at J, with 13 bases between. Per germline, CDR1 SGDLS and CDR2 YYNGEE. The chain's CDR3 is CASNKGTGSYEQYF. The CDR3 bases are TGTGCCAGCAACAAAGGCACGGGCTCCTACGAGCAGTACTTC.

CDR3 sequence reads: CASSFKGTGGELLTEAFF. DNA of the CDR3: TGCGCCAGCAGCTTTAAGGGGACAGGGGGCGAATTGTTAACTGAAGCTTTCTTT. The chain carries TRBV5-1 and TRBJ1-1; 12 bases are shared with TRBD1. CDR3 length equals 18 residues. Unmatched junction bases numbered 13, after V lost 2 bases and J lost 5 bases. CDR1 SGHRS and CDR2 YFSETQ come from the germline V gene.

The CDR3 spells CASSLGQANYGYTF. CDR3 coding DNA: TGTGCCAGCAGCTTAGGACAGGCCAACTATGGCTACACCTTC. The chain links TRBV7-9 to TRBJ1-2; tentative D call: TRBD1 (6 bases). This CDR3 has 14 residues. The V gene's germline CDR1 is SEHNR and CDR2 FQNEAQ (reference sequence). Trimming took 1 base from V and 2 from J, leaving 8 bases between them.

This rearrangement joins TRBV29-1 to TRBJ2-3; weak D call: TRBD2 (6 bases). Germline CDR1 is SQVTM and CDR2 is ANQGSEA. V was pared by 8 bases and J by 2 bases, with 17 bases between. The CDR3 loop spans 14 amino acids. Written as DNA, the CDR3 is TGCAGCTTACTTGGAGGGGCCTTCACAGATACGCAGTATTTT. Translated: CSLLGGAFTDTQYF.

The chain joins TRBV7-9 to TRBJ1-1, with 10 bases lining up with TRBD1. J gave up 0 bases and V 0 bases, and 10 bases lay outside the gene matches. The CDR3 is made up of 19 amino acids. The germline CDR1 and CDR2 sequences are SEHNR and FQNEAQ (reference sequence). In DNA form, the CDR3 reads TGTGCCAGCAGCTTAGCGTTCTCGGGACAGGGGATTGTGAACACTGAAGCTTTCTTT. This sequence encodes CASSLAFSGQGIVNTEAFF.

The chain uses TRBV18 and TRBJ2-5; possibly TRBD1 for D (6 bases). This CDR3 has 13 amino acids. Germline-derived CDR1 and CDR2 are KGHSH and LQKENI. Trimming shortened V by 4 bases and J by 4 bases, and 10 bases separated the two germline ends. The CDR3 is CASSLRDTETQYF. The CDR3 nucleotides are TGTGCCAGCTCACTCCGGGACACAGAGACCCAGTACTTC.

This chain connects TRBV28 to TRBJ1-5; the match to TRBD1 covers 7 bases. The J segment lost 5 bases and the V segment lost 10 bases, leaving 11 bases of the junction unmatched. Germline CDR1 reads MDHEN; CDR2 reads SYDVKM. The CDR3 sequence is 14 residues long. The CDR3 loop reads CATGTRGYYQPQHF. The CDR3, as DNA: TGTGCCACCGGTACCAGGGGGTACTATCAGCCCCAGCATTTT. The full variable domain, rest sourced from reference TRBV28 and TRBJ1-5, is DVKVTQSSRYLVKRTGEKVFLECVQDMDHENMFWYRQDPGLGLRLIYFSYDVKMKEKGDIPEGYSVSREKKERFSLILESASTNQTSMYLCATGTRGYYQPQHFGDGTRLSIL.

V is TRBV7-3 and J is TRBJ2-5; weak D call: TRBD1 (6 bases). CDR1 SGHTA and CDR2 FQGTGA come from the germline V gene. V was shortened by 4 bases and J by 1 base, with 16 bases between the two germline ends. The CDR3 is 16 residues long. In nucleotides, the CDR3 is TGTGCCAGCAGCTCAGGGGCCCTCTCAGGCCAAGAGACCCAGTACTTC. This codes for CASSSGALSGQETQYF.

The chain couples TRBV7-2 to TRBJ2-5, with a possible D match to TRBD2 (5 bases). The CDR3 spans 14 residues. V was clipped by 5 bases and J by 0 bases, with 10 bases between them. From germline, CDR1 is SGHTA and CDR2 FQGNSA. The CDR3 DNA sequence: TGTGCCAGCAGCCTCACGGGGTACCAAGAGACCCAGTACTTC. It encodes CASSLTGYQETQYF.

This sequence joins TRBV15 and TRBJ2-3, with D possibly being TRBD2 (5 bases). Germline CDR1 and CDR2: LNHNV and YYDKDF (reference sequence). This CDR3 is 15 amino acids long. V was shortened by 1 base and J by 3 bases, with 11 bases between the two germline ends. The DNA for the CDR3 is TGTGCCACCAGCAGAGGCCCGGGGAAAACAGATACGCAGTATTTT. Its protein is CATSRGPGKTDTQYF.

This clone has just a few counts. J is TRBJ2-5 and V is TRBV11-3; no clear D. Trimming stripped 4 bases from V and 2 bases from J, with 2 bases between. The germline CDR1 and CDR2 sequences are SGHNT and YENEEA. CDR3 size: 11 residues. The DNA for the CDR3 is TGTGCCAGCAGCTCTCAAGAGACCCAGTACTTC. As protein: CASSSQETQYF. Full variable domain (rest looked up from reference TRBV11-3 and TRBJ2-5): EAGVVQSPRYKIIEKKQPVAFWCNPISGHNTLYWYLQNLGQGPELLIRYENEEAVDDSQLPKDRFSAERLKGVDSTLKIQPAELGDSAVYLCASSSQETQYFGPGTRLLVL.

J is TRBJ2-3 and V is TRBV9; 8 nucleotides match TRBD2. The germline gives CDR1 SGDLS, CDR2 YYNGEE. Trimming removed 1 base from V and 4 bases from J; junction bases left unmatched: 5. CDR3 size: 15 residues. This CDR3 is CASSVSGGGADTQYF. CDR3 bases: TGTGCCAGCAGCGTAAGCGGGGGTGGGGCAGATACGCAGTATTTT. The full variable domain, completed using reference TRBV9 and TRBJ2-3, is DSGVTQTPKHLITATGQRVTLRCSPRSGDLSVYWYQQSLDQGLQFLIQYYNGEERAKGNILERFSAQQFPDLHSELNLSSLELGDSALYFCASSVSGGGADTQYFGPGTRLTVL.

This clone appeared once. This chain links TRBV5-4 with TRBJ2-1; D might be TRBD1 (6 bases). This CDR3 has 15 residues. Germline CDR1 and CDR2: SGHNT and YYREEE (reference sequence). Trimming stripped 3 bases from V and 0 bases from J, with 10 bases between. The CDR3 sequence: CASSYGQSSYNEQFF. CDR3 sequence (DNA): TGTGCCAGCAGCTATGGACAGAGCTCCTACAATGAGCAGTTCTTC.

The chain links TRBV28 to TRBJ2-7; D is ambiguous. V dropped 3 bases and J dropped 2 bases, with 11 bases sitting between them. The germline CDR1 and CDR2 sequences are MDHEN and SYDVKM. The CDR3 consists of 14 residues. The CDR3 DNA reads as TGTGCCAGCAGTTTCACGGGTGGCCCCTACGAGCAGTACTTC. Amino acid sequence: CASSFTGGPYEQYF.

This clone was observed a handful of times. The chain links TRBV25-1 to TRBJ1-1; 7 nucleotides align to TRBD1. Germline values: CDR1 MGHDK, CDR2 SYGVNS. V dropped 2 bases and J dropped 10; count of bases not matched to a gene: 4. CDR3 length: 12 amino acids. In nucleotides, the CDR3 is TGTGCCAGCAGTGAAGGTTACAGGGGAGCTTTCTTT. Protein product: CASSEGYRGAFF.

The genes are TRBV19 and TRBJ2-5, with TRBD1 as a possible D gene (6 bases). Trimming stripped 5 bases from V and 2 bases from J, with 15 bases between. The CDR3 consists of 15 residues. The germline CDR1 and CDR2 sequences are LNHDA and SQIVND (reference sequence). Written as DNA, the CDR3 is TGTGCCAGTAGTTTCGTAGGGGGACGGCAAGAGACCCAGTACTTC. Translated, it gives CASSFVGGRQETQYF. Using reference TRBV19 and TRBJ2-5 for the parts outside the CDR3, the full variable domain is DGGITQSPKYLFRKEGQNVTLSCEQNLNHDAMYWYRQDPGQGLRLIYYSQIVNDFQKGDIAEGYSVSREKKESFPLTVTSAQKNPTAFYLCASSFVGGRQETQYFGPGTRLLVL.

The J gene is TRBJ1-1, the V gene TRBV2, with TRBD1 identical over 7 bases. Looked up from germline, CDR1 is SNHLY and CDR2 is FYNNEI. Trimming cost V 4 bases and J 1 base; bases outside gene matches: 3. The CDR3 is made up of 14 amino acids. CDR3 loop: CASSVTGANTEAFF. The CDR3 DNA reads as TGTGCCAGCAGTGTTACAGGGGCGAACACTGAAGCTTTCTTT.

This sequence joins TRBV11-2 and TRBJ2-7; TRBD2 aligns across 14 bases. CDR3 size: 19 residues. Looked up from germline, CDR1 is SGHAT and CDR2 is FQNNGV. After removal of 3 bases from V and 0 bases from J, the junction contained 10 bases not matched to a gene. The CDR3 DNA reads as TGTGCCAGCAGCTTCCCGACTAGCGGGGGGGCGTCTAGCTCCTACGAGCAGTACTTC. Translating gives CASSFPTSGGASSSYEQYF.

This chain joins TRBV7-9 and TRBJ1-2; D is uncertain. V dropped 5 bases and J dropped 8 bases, with 18 bases sitting between them. Per the germline V gene, CDR1 is SEHNR and CDR2 is FQNEAQ (reference sequence). The CDR3 extends over 14 amino acids. For the CDR3, the DNA is TGTGCCAGCAGCCCGCAGAGGGCGGGTAGGGGCTACACCTTC. Translating gives CASSPQRAGRGYTF.

V is TRBV6-1 and J is TRBJ1-3, with 8 bases that match TRBD1. This CDR3 comprises 16 residues. Germline V gene lookup returns CDR1 MNHNS and CDR2 SASEGT. V lost 2 bases and J lost 3; bases outside the gene matches: 6. The CDR3 sequence: CASSEQGATHGNTIYF. The CDR3 DNA follows: TGTGCCAGCAGTGAACAGGGGGCTACCCATGGAAACACCATATATTTT.

This clone was recorded only once. The chain recombines TRBV7-8 with TRBJ2-7; 14 nucleotides agree with TRBD2. The J segment lost 3 bases and the V segment lost 8 bases, leaving 6 bases of the junction unmatched. Germline lookup yields CDR1 SGHVS and CDR2 FQNEAQ. The CDR3 spans 15 residues. Here the CDR3 DNA reads TGTGCCAGCCGACCCGGGACTAGCGGGAGCTACGAGCAGTACTTC. This encodes CASRPGTSGSYEQYF. Full variable domain (missing parts from reference TRBV7-8 and TRBJ2-7): GAGVSQSPRYKVAKRGQDVALRCDPISGHVSLFWYQQALGQGPEFLTYFQNEAQLDKSGLPSDRFFAERPEGSVSTLKIQRTQQEDSAVYLCASRPGTSGSYEQYFGPGTRLTVT.

The V gene is TRBV27, the J gene TRBJ2-5, with 11 bases fitting TRBD2. The CDR3 length is 16 residues. V trimming: 5 bases; J trimming: 3 bases; junction bases outside the gene matches: 8. Germline V lookup: CDR1 MNHEY, CDR2 SMNVEV (reference sequence). CDR3 DNA sequence: TGTGCCAGCAGTACGATAGCGGGAGGGTGGAAAGAGACCCAGTACTTC. As protein: CASSTIAGGWKETQYF.

The genes are TRBV5-1 and TRBJ1-1, with D possibly matching TRBD1 (5 bases). V lost 3 bases, J lost 7 bases, and 7 bases lay in between. Germline V gene sequence: CDR1 SGHRS, CDR2 YFSETQ. The CDR3 has 11 residues. CDR3 nucleotide sequence: TGCGCCAGCAGCTCGACAGTTGAAGCTTTCTTT. Its protein product is CASSSTVEAFF.